This TCR beta chain was obtained from a study of cytomegalovirus exposure and HLA in healthy donors (TCRdb year 2017). For the wider study: An earlier analysis of several hundred of the donors reported roughly 300 Gb of sequence data and some 110 million unique TCR beta sequences obtained from about 180 million T cells. An early release covering roughly 600 HLA-typed donors comprised about 300 gigabases of sequencing data and roughly 85 million unique TCR sequences. Roughly 5 DR-DQ haplotypes were handled as single units for association and clustering, since linkage in the cohort was strong. The number of typed donors differed by locus: about 620-630 for A, B, C, DRB1 and DQB1; 500 to 550 for DQA1; some 610 for DPA1; and 400 to 480 for DPB1. Donor age, sex, ethnicity and CMV serostatus were collected together with the repertoire data. A later genetic analysis took genome-wide SNP genotypes for about 65% of the roughly 670 donors and used that subset as a discovery cohort. In the later analysis, no new phenotypic data were used to find candidate immune exposures; instead, reliance was placed on TCR beta sequences and their occurrence across donors. The study was designed to test whether signatures of past pathogen exposure could be identified by cataloging public T cell receptors. All discovery cohort repertoires had been generated on a single sequencing platform. The genetic ancestry cluster associated with self-reported Caucasian donors included 81% of the 398 genotyped donors. A later analysis re-examined previously published TCR beta repertoires from about 700 donors and added high-resolution HLA genotyping to investigate patterns of TCR occurrence. Using immunosequencing, the study profiled T cell repertoires from fewer than 850 subjects and related those repertoires to cytomegalovirus serostatus. In an earlier analysis of several hundred of the donors, high-throughput TCR beta sequencing was used to judge whether each TCR beta V gene segment behaved as functional or pseudogenic. Among roughly 370 genotyped donors of the cohort, an average of roughly 240,000 unique TCR beta nucleotide sequences were sequenced per donor, about a sixth of them non-productive. In addition to the first cohort of 666 subjects, a separate validation cohort of approximately 120 different subjects was used. Both class I and class II loci were covered by HLA typing, at four-digit resolution. The study combined high-throughput TCR immunosequencing, statistical association of individual TCRs with disease status, and machine learning to predict cytomegalovirus infection status.

Overall results and qualifications from the work: The authors suggested that the approach could potentially be generalized to other disease states and immunological phenotypes. In a later genetic analysis, a missense DCLRE1C variant was associated with V-gene and J-gene trimming of TCR beta chains, and the association was replicated in an independent cohort. In a later analysis, HLA-associated TCR beta chains showed more clonal expansion and lower generation probabilities than non-associated chains that were equally common. Immune exposure information for the cohort was limited to CMV serostatus. According to a later genetic analysis, donors in an Asian-associated ancestry cluster had fewer N-insertions in productive TCRs than the roughly 700-donor mean. According to a later analysis, parvovirus B19, influenza, CMV and Epstein-Barr virus appeared linked to several top co-occurrence clusters. When HLA alleles, especially DR and DQ, strongly co-occurred, attributing TCR associations to individual alleles was difficult. The earlier analysis of some 540 of the donors excluded some 16 rarely observed V segments, including chromosome 9 orphons, because counts were too low. A later analysis associated 16,951 TCR beta sequences with specific HLA alleles at a false discovery rate of 0.05. A cluster of highly shared sequence variants was judged likely to represent a technical artifact of the sequencing pipeline. In both the original and validation cohorts, the classifier was reported to diagnose cytomegalovirus status with high specificity and sensitivity. A total of roughly 160 TCR beta chains were listed by the study as associated with cytomegalovirus. A further reported finding was that TCR beta sequences accurately predicted the HLA-A and HLA-B alleles for most subjects in the first cohort. Most TCR sequences were seen in very few donors, while some public TCRs were found in many individuals. In an earlier analysis of fewer than 700 of the donors, most TCR beta V segments appeared in productive rearrangements about 90% or about 30% of the time, broadly matching IMGT annotations. According to a later analysis, TCR association rates differed among HLA loci, with DRB1 alleles showing the most associated TCRs and HLA-C alleles showing the fewest. In this cohort, only TCR beta chains were sequenced, and detectable features were limited by the absence of alpha or paired-chain data. Roughly uniform sequencing depth across donors was assumed in presence/absence analyses, although this assumption may not hold. HLA typing was unavailable for some donors at each locus, so association tests used only the typed subset. Linkage disequilibrium might explain the correlated functional status among segregating V segments, but an unknown experimental factor could not be excluded. In vitro tests confirmed that a few of the cytomegalovirus-associated TCR beta chains recognize cytomegalovirus antigens. The 87-base-pair reads could not distinguish some IMGT-functional V segments, including TRBV6-2 and TRBV6-3, so those segments were excluded. According to a later analysis, most CMV-associated TCR beta chains appeared to be HLA-restricted, and the HLA associations seemed to be driven largely by CMV exposure.

The cohort was made up of hundreds of healthy bone marrow donors. At the time of sampling, every cohort member was nominally healthy, though immune exposures that went unrecorded were likely present. The donor was CMV seropositive and was included in the group of some 290 seropositive cohort members. Every donor gave a peripheral blood sample, and the peripheral blood mononuclear cells from that sample were used for TCR beta sequencing. Genomic DNA extraction from the blood cell samples was performed with the Qiagen DNeasy Blood Extraction Kit. Library preparation employed the immunoSEQ multiplex PCR assay. A mixture of 60 forward primers for TCR Vbeta segments and 13 reverse primers for TCR Jbeta segments was used in the multiplex PCR. The CDR3 region of rearranged TCR beta genes was amplified from genomic DNA by a multiplex PCR assay. The amplified TCR beta libraries were sequenced on the Illumina HiSeq System as 87-base-pair reads. As for the original processing: Across the roughly 700 repertoires, a later analysis counted roughly 77 million unique TCR beta chains, some 11 million of which were shared by at least two donors. To remove PCR and sequencing errors, raw reads were error-corrected and collapsed into unique sequences using a nearest-neighbor algorithm that merged closely related sequences. To assign V, D and J gene segments, CDR3 sequences were aligned to IMGT reference sequences. For a sequence to be retained, a match of at least six nucleotides to both a V gene segment and a J gene segment was required. Rearrangements were called productive when the CDR3 lacked stop codons and stayed in frame with V and J; all others were non-productive. CDR3 was defined by IMGT convention, running from the second conserved V-encoded cysteine to the conserved J-encoded phenylalanine. In an earlier analysis of just under 600 of the donors, sequences lacking an unambiguous match to a single V gene segment were excluded. In an earlier analysis of 450 to 750 of the donors, a V segment was called functional when productive rearrangements were above 56.7%, and segregating when the standard deviation between donors exceeded 5%. A statistical classification framework was built for diagnosing cytomegalovirus status from the catalog of TCR beta chain sequences. A later analysis assigned V and J genes by comparing TCR nucleotide sequences with IMGT/GENE-DB human TR gene sequences. A later analysis assigned CDR3 sequences and most-parsimonious VDJ recombination scenarios with the TCRdist pipeline. In a later analysis, each TCR beta chain was defined by its CDR3 amino acid sequence together with its V-gene family, and reads without a unique V-gene family were excluded. As a way to deal with suspected cross-contamination and a sequencing artifact, a later analysis dropped 592 nucleotide sequences that were highly shared and had low generation probability. In a later analysis, a clonal expansion index was calculated for each public chain from normalized within-repertoire ranks of inferred template counts. In a later analysis, generation probabilities were computed with a VDJ recombination model fitted to out-of-frame rearrangements, and the resulting probabilities were checked against IGoR. A later analysis scored TCR-TCR, TCR-HLA and TCR-CMV co-occurrence with hypergeometric tests, applying a repertoire-size bias correction to TCR pairs. To estimate false discovery rates, a later analysis permuted the HLA or CMV assignments 20 times. In a later analysis, co-occurring TCRs were grouped using DBSCAN, and TCRdist sequence similarity was added for clustering within HLA-allele-positive subsets. Repertoires with fewer than 30,000 or more than 120,000 public chains, plus five repertoires with anomalous nucleotide sharing, were excluded from co-occurrence clustering. The source is immuneACCESS, and TCRdb retained only in-frame sequences with V and J called. Part of the clones is not carried over; for the studies checked, unresolved V genes explain less than half of this, and the remainder is unexplained. V and J calls and clone size are copied from that table; D and trimming were computed from the DNA. The table for this sample lists about 160,000 clones; 65% to 80% of them were counted only once. The leading ten clones occupy around 3% of the sample.

With respect to this clone: This clone's antigen is unknown. No per-base quality is available; no much larger clone lies one base away.

The junction carries 15 bases between V and J, which are trimmed by 7 bases and 5 bases respectively. From a lookup of the germline V gene, CDR1 and CDR2 are MNHNS and SASEGT. The CDR3 contains 15 residues, cysteine and phenylalanine counted. Only the CDR3 portion is preserved as DNA: 45 bases, with reading frame beginning at the first base. The V and J genes are TRBV6-1 and TRBJ1-6; matching of 5 bases hints at TRBD1 as the D gene. Sequences were obtained from PBMCs. The sequence was collected from a woman aged 45-65 years in good health and CMV-seropositive. The CDR3 loop reads CASTVPKGDNSPLHF. The DNA sequence reads TGTGCCAGCACCGTGCCCAAAGGGGATAATTCACCCCTCCACTTT.